Sequencing of this TCR beta chain was carried out in a study of T cell responses to AZD1222 COVID-19 vaccine. Whole-study findings and limits: Spike-specific TCR repertoires showed rising breadth and depth after two AZD1222 doses. There were repertoire samples only from the period after the peak T cell response. Spike was spanned by vaccine-associated CD4 TCRs, which were dominant at 160-218 and 743-854. Clonal diversity was possibly underestimated, and the donors were mostly white British, with more females.

TCRdb's copy holds only in-frame clones and misses some; the assay was immunoSEQ multiplex PCR. The sample carries roughly 53,000 clones, approximately 85% recorded once. The CDR3 totals 17 residues. The germline V gene encodes CDR1 KGHSH and CDR2 LQKENI. V was clipped by 0 bases and J by 4 bases, with 18 bases between them. Worth noting for this clone: The antigen remains undetermined.

Sequenced here: peripheral blood, sampled on day 0 of MenACWY control vaccination. The sequence was obtained from an adult in good health. The J gene is TRBJ2-5, the V gene TRBV18; D possibly uses TRBD1 or TRBD2 (6 bases each). The CDR3 loop reads CASSPPSGGGMGETQYF. The CDR3 nucleotides are TGTGCCAGCTCACCACCGAGCGGAGGGGGAATGGGAGAGACCCAGTACTTC.